This TCR beta chain was recorded in a study of shared clonotypes between healthy human individuals. TCRdb keeps only in-frame clones here, not all; method: immunoSEQ multiplex PCR. There are approximately 340,000 clones in the sample; around two thirds occur only once, and about 9.3% lies in the top ten. Germline V gives CDR1 SGHAT, CDR2 FQNNGV. The junction had 10 bases not matched to a gene; V was cut back by 0 bases and J by 1 base. CDR3 size: 19 residues. Findings of the study overall: Donor scarcity curtailed the genetic and exposure-history diversity represented herein.

This clone was recorded a few times. Its target is not known. The chain joins TRBV11-2 to TRBJ2-1, with 9 bases matching TRBD2. This receptor was identified in a man between 25 and 39 years old in good health. Sequencing used memory CD4+ T cells sorted from blood. Subset indicated: CD45RA-negative fraction. The CDR3 sequence is CASSLEPKRAGGSYNEQFF. The DNA of the CDR3 is TGTGCCAGCAGCTTAGAGCCTAAGAGAGCGGGAGGTTCCTACAATGAGCAGTTCTTC. The entire variable domain, with the rest obtained from reference TRBV11-2 and TRBJ2-1, is as follows: EAGVAQSPRYKIIEKRQSVAFWCNPISGHATLYWYQQILGQGPKLLIQFQNNGVVDDSQLPKDRFSAERLKGVDSTLKIQPAKLEDSAVYLCASSLEPKRAGGSYNEQFFGPGTRLTVL.